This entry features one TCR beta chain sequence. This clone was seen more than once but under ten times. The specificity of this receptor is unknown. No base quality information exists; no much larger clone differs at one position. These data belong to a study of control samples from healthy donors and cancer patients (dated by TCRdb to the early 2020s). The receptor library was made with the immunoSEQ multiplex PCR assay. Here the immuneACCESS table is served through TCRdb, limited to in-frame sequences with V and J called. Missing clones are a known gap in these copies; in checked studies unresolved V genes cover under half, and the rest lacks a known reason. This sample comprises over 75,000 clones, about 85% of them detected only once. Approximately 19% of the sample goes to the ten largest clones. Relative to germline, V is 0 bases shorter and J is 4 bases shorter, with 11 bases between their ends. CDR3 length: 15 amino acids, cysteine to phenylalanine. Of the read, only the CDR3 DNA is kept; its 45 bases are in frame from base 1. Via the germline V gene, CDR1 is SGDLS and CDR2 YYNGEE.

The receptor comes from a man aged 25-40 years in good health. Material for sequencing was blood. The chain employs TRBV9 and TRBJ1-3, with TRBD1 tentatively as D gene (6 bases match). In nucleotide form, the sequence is TGTGCCAGCAGCGTAGCTGCAGGACAGGGAAACACCATATATTTT. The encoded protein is CASSVAAGQGNTIYF.